This T cell receptor beta chain was profiled in a study of T cell responses to AZD1222 COVID-19 vaccine. Study-level results: Reportedly, nearly half the spike-specific TCRs target unmutated variant regions. Among the donors, most were white British and more were female, and clonal diversity was possibly underestimated.

Measured with immunoSEQ multiplex PCR; TCRdb has only the in-frame clones, and not every one. The table lists 120,000 to 150,000 clones, approximately 90% of them singletons, with approximately 5.2% in the top ten. Germline V gene lookup returns CDR1 LNHDA and CDR2 SQIVND (reference sequence). Trimming stripped 5 bases from V and 6 bases from J, with 5 bases between. The CDR3 covers 12 residues. In regard to this clone: Antigen unknown.

The receptor's source is an adult in good health. The specimen was peripheral blood, collected on day 0 of AZD1222 vaccination. The rearrangement links TRBV19 to TRBJ1-6; D uncertain. CDR3 sequence reads: CASSDFNSPLHF. The CDR3 nucleotides read TGTGCCAGTAGTGATTTTAATTCACCCCTCCACTTT.